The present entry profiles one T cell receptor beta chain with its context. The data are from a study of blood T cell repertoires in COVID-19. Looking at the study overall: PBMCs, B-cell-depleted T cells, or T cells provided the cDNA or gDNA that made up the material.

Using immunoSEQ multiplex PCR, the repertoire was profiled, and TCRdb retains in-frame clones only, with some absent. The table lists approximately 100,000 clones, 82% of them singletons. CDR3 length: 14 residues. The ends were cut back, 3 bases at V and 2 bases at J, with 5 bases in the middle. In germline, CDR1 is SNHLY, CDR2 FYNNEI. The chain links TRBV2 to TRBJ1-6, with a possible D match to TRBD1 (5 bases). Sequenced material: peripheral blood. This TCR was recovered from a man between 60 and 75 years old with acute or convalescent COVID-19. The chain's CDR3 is CASSETAYNSPLHF. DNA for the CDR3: TGTGCCAGCAGTGAGACAGCCTATAATTCACCCCTCCACTTT.